This TCR beta chain is from a study of T cell changes during pregnancy in multiple sclerosis. V dropped 6 bases and J dropped 4; count of bases not matched to a gene: 3. The length of the CDR3 is 13 residues. CDR1 and CDR2 from the germline V gene are SQVTM and ANQGSEA. Data came from immunoSEQ multiplex PCR; TCRdb stores just in-frame clones and leaves some out. The repertoire holds 35,000 to 45,000 clones, with about nine tenths as singletons. The clonotype originates from a female donor in good health, enrolled as a control in a pregnancy study. The sample was CD4+ T cells from peripheral blood mononuclear cells, taken in the second trimester of pregnancy. This rearrangement joins TRBV29-1 to TRBJ1-5, with 10 bases lining up with TRBD1. CDR3: CSVAGQGNQPQHF. The CDR3 nucleotides are TGCAGCGTGGCGGGACAGGGGAATCAGCCCCAGCATTTT.